This T cell receptor beta chain was identified in a study of blood T cell repertoires in COVID-19. Study-wide background: Acute and convalescent COVID-19 samples came from the United States, Italy and Spain.

Only in-frame clones appear in the TCRdb table, and some are missing; sequencing was by immunoSEQ multiplex PCR. Of approximately 120,000 clones in the sample, over 70% were seen once. V shed 4 bases and J 0 bases; nucleotides not matched to a gene: 6. The CDR3 sequence is 17 residues long. Per the germline V gene, CDR1 is SGHRS and CDR2 is YFSETQ. The TCR sequence derives from a woman between 45 and 65 years old with acute or convalescent COVID-19. The chain links TRBV5-1 to TRBJ2-2, with 10 bases aligning to TRBD2. The source material was peripheral blood. The CDR3: CASSAELAGSNTGELFF. CDR3 nucleotide sequence: TGCGCCAGCAGCGCGGAACTAGCGGGGTCGAACACCGGGGAGCTGTTTTTT. The variable domain in full, completed from reference TRBV5-1 and TRBJ2-2, reads KAGVTQTPRYLIKTRGQQVTLSCSPISGHRSVSWYQQTPGQGLQFLFEYFSETQRNKGNFPGRFSGRQFSNSRSEMNVSTLELGDSALYLCASSAELAGSNTGELFFGEGSRLTVL.